The text below deals with one TCR beta chain. What it binds is unknown. The record originates from a study of T-cell reconstitution after alpha-beta-depleted transplantation in children. Preparation of the TCRbeta library involved a method that used unique molecular identifiers. TCRdb processed the PCR reads anew with MiXCR; each CDR3 protein has one entry. The sample consists of about 460,000 distinct CDR3 sequences, approximately 10% of them appearing once. Germline CDR1 reads SGHTA; CDR2 reads FQGNSA. V was shortened by 10 bases and J by 3 bases, with 9 bases between the two germline ends. This CDR3 is 12 amino acids long. Study-wide findings and caveats: A year had passed since transplant, and T-cell counts and diversity by then came mostly from newly produced T cells. The origin of high day-60 TCRbeta diversity in some patients lay in surviving recipient T cells and thymic progenitors. Several hundred expanded graft clones reportedly gave rise to the alpha-beta T cells present about two months after transplant.

This clonotype originated in a child younger than 10 with inherited bone marrow failure, due to receive a stem cell transplant. The sequences come from PBMCs, collected before TCRalphabeta/CD19-depleted stem cell transplant. This rearrangement joins TRBV7-2 to TRBJ2-2, with a weak D call TRBD1 (5 bases). The CDR3 DNA is TGTGCCACCAGGGCGGACACCGGGGAGCTGTTTTTT. Translating gives CATRADTGELFF.